One T cell receptor (beta chain) is described in this entry. The study recruited people aged about 18 to 90 years across 24 US areas. The data were obtained in a study of blood T cell repertoires in COVID-19. Study-wide background: The study drew acute and convalescent COVID-19 samples from the United States, Italy and Spain. The cDNA or gDNA used as material had been derived from T cells, B-cell-depleted T cells, or PBMCs.

This CDR3 region has 14 residues. Germline CDR1 and CDR2: LNHDA and SQIVND (reference sequence). V gave up 6 bases and J gave up 4 bases; unmatched junction bases: 8. Profiling relied on immunoSEQ multiplex PCR, and the TCRdb table lists in-frame clones only, not all of them. The table lists about 140,000 clones, 75% to 80% of them singletons. This rearrangement joins TRBV19 to TRBJ1-2; 7 bases map to TRBD1. Sequencing was done on a sample of PBMCs or T cells enriched from blood (not recorded which). This clonotype originated in a woman between 50 and 59 years old who had recovered from COVID-19. The CDR3 loop reads CASSQNRGGYGYTF. CDR3 bases: TGTGCCAGTAGCCAAAACAGGGGAGGCTATGGCTACACCTTC.